What follows is one T cell receptor beta chain and its context. Its target is not known. The data originate from a study of beta chain features in type 1 diabetes. A heparinised blood draw that averaged about 100 mL was obtained once from each donor. Central memory, naive, regulatory and stem cell-like memory CD4+ cells were sorted by CD45RO/CCR7/CD25/CD127/CD95/CD27. Reverse transcribing all isolated RNA meant expressed TCRB transcripts were sequenced. Average reads for naive, central memory and regulatory T cell samples were several million. TCRdb's table, derived via immunoSEQ multiplex PCR, lists solely in-frame clones and lacks some. Of approximately 100,000 clones in the sample, about 26% were seen once. General study findings and limits: Type 1 diabetes patients had moderately but significantly shorter TCRB CDR3s in all four CD4+ subsets.

In germline, CDR1 is ENHRY, CDR2 SYGVKD. CDR3 length equals 16 residues. Trimming removed 6 bases from V and 7 bases from J; junction bases left unmatched: 10. This receptor was identified in a woman aged 18-29 years with type 1 diabetes. Source material: central memory CD4+ T cells from blood. The V gene is TRBV10-3, the J gene TRBJ2-1, with 12 bases that match TRBD2. CDR3 sequence reads: CAIRGDTTSGSNEQFF. For the CDR3, the DNA is TGTGCCATCAGGGGGGATACGACTAGCGGGAGTAATGAGCAGTTCTTC.